This TCR beta chain came from a study of OX40 agonist ivuxolimab in advanced cancers. TCRdb's copy holds only in-frame clones and misses some; the assay was immunoSEQ multiplex PCR. The data hold more than 70,000 clones, with over 75% observed a single time. Deletions cut 7 bases from V and 0 bases from J, with 22 bases between. In germline, CDR1 is MDHEN, CDR2 SYDVKM. CDR3 length: 19 residues. The specimen comprised CD4+ or CD8+ T cells sorted from blood, sampled in a trial of the OX40 agonist ivuxolimab. The TCR was taken from an adult with an advanced solid tumor such as melanoma, head and neck, liver or kidney cancer. The chain uses TRBV28 and TRBJ2-6, with D uncertain. DNA for the CDR3: TGTGCCAGCACCGATTTAGATTACACAGACGGCTCTGGGGCCAACGTCCTGACTTTC. It encodes CASTDLDYTDGSGANVLTF.